The present entry profiles one T cell receptor beta chain with its context. Its specificity is not known. This sample was included in a study of cytomegalovirus exposure and HLA in healthy donors. Whole-study results and caveats: Cytomegalovirus-associated status was assigned to approximately 160 TCR beta chains. Later analysis demonstrated an association between a missense DCLRE1C variant and TCR beta V- and J-gene trimming. Being productive about 87% or about 30% of the time was typical of most TCR beta V segments in an earlier analysis. In a later analysis, HLA-associated TCR beta chains were more clonally expanded than equally common others.

PCR amplification relied on 60 Vbeta primers (plus 13 Jbeta primers). The assay was immunoSEQ multiplex PCR, and TCRdb's table has in-frame clones only and misses some. This table lists more than 35,000 clones. V shed 10 bases and J 7 bases; nucleotides not matched to a gene: 7. The CDR3 totals 13 residues. Per the germline V gene, CDR1 is MNHEY and CDR2 is SMNVEV (reference sequence). The sample was PBMCs. The chain carries TRBV27 and TRBJ2-1, with 10 bases matching TRBD2. The source of this sequence is a man aged 30 to 45 in good health and CMV-seronegative. The CDR3 here is CATKGLALNEQFF. As DNA, the CDR3 is TGTGCCACCAAGGGACTAGCGTTAAATGAGCAGTTCTTC.